This T cell receptor (beta chain) stems from a study of blood T cells in healthy people across ages. The second PCR ran about 6 to 12 cycles with a sample-barcoded 5' primer and J-beta primers. MiXCR, applied by TCRdb to the 5' RACE reads, yields one record per CDR3 protein. The table includes over 500,000 distinct CDR3 sequences, roughly a quarter detected once. This CDR3 contains 12 residues. Trimming removed 6 bases from V and 2 bases from J; junction bases left unmatched: 4. Per germline, CDR1 SQVTM and CDR2 ANQGSEA. This sample was shared with a second study, whose subject was T cells of mothers and their children. According to that study: The yield was over 8.5 million TCR beta CDR3 reads from each mother and roughly 3 million from each child.

The TCR originated in a boy younger than 10 in good health. The sequencing sample was made of blood. The rearrangement links TRBV29-1 to TRBJ2-7, with 7 bases fitting TRBD1. CDR3 DNA sequence: TGCAGCGTCCCCGGACAGGCCTACGAGCAGTACTTC. Protein product: CSVPGQAYEQYF.